A single T cell receptor beta chain is shown here with its context. As processed by the authors: The authors estimated nucleated cell counts from reference gene primer amplification. The data were produced by immunoSEQ multiplex PCR, yet TCRdb's version contains in-frame clones alone and is incomplete. Clone size and V and J calls were adopted from that table, with D and trimming inferred from the DNA. Here the sample spans 35,000 to 50,000 clones, approximately 91% being singletons. This entry is derived from a study of blood T cell repertoires in COVID-19. Trimming took 3 bases from V and 3 from J; bases not matched to a gene: 2. Germline V CDR1 and CDR2: SGHVS, FNYEAQ. This CDR3 region has 15 residues.

The chain links TRBV7-6 to TRBJ2-1; 10 positions match TRBD2. Input material: peripheral blood. This receptor was identified in a man in his fifties with active COVID-19. The chain's CDR3 is CASSLLAGVYNEQFF. DNA for the CDR3: TGTGCCAGCAGCTTGCTAGCGGGAGTCTACAATGAGCAGTTCTTC. The entire variable domain, with the rest obtained from reference TRBV7-6 and TRBJ2-1, is as follows: GAGVSQSPRYKVTKRGQDVALRCDPISGHVSLYWYRQALGQGPEFLTYFNYEAQQDKSGLPNDRFSAERPEGSISTLTIQRTEQRDSAMYRCASSLLAGVYNEQFFGPGTRLTVL.